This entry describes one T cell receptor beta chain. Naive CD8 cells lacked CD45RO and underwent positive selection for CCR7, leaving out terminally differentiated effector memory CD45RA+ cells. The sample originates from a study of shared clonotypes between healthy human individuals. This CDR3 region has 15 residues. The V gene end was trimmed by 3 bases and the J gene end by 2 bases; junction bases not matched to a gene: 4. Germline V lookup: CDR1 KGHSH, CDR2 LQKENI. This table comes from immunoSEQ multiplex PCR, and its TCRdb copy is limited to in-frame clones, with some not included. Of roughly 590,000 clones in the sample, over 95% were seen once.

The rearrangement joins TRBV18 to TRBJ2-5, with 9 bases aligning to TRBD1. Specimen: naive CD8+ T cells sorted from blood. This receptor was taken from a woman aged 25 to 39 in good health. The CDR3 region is CASSPPDRGQETQYF. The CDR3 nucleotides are TGTGCCAGCTCACCGCCGGACAGGGGTCAAGAGACCCAGTACTTC. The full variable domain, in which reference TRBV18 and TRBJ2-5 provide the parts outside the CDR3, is NAGVMQNPRHLVRRRGQEARLRCSPMKGHSHVYWYRQLPEEGLKFMVYLQKENIIDESGMPKERFSAEFPKEGPSILRIQQVVRGDSAAYFCASSPPDRGQETQYFGPGTRLLVL.